This TCR beta chain was captured by sequencing in a study of blood T cells in healthy people across ages. Study-wide results and caveats: The long-lived group displayed more naive CD4+ cells, plus higher diversity, than the aged donors did. TCR beta diversity was tightly associated with the proportion of naive T cells.

Extraction of total RNA produced a minimum of 5.5 micrograms from each sample. Next came a second PCR, run for roughly 6 to 11 cycles, which used a sample-barcoded 5' primer along with a J-beta primer mix. MiXCR, run by TCRdb on the 5' RACE reads, gives a single entry per CDR3 protein. The data contain approximately 760,000 distinct CDR3 sequences, 25% of them singletons. Germline lookup yields CDR1 LNHDA and CDR2 SQIVND (reference sequence). This CDR3 is 14 amino acids long. Deletions cut 6 bases from V and 6 bases from J, with 12 bases between. On this clonotype itself: Its antigen is not identified.

These records were also assigned to another study, of T cells of mothers and their children. That paper states: The extracted RNA was employed in its entirety for cDNA synthesis, at roughly 1.5 ug per 15 ul.

The sample consisted of blood. The rearrangement links TRBV19 to TRBJ2-6; D unresolved. The sequence was collected from a boy aged 5-17 years in good health. The CDR3 is CASSDRSLANVLTF. In DNA form, the CDR3 reads TGTGCCAGTAGCGACCGGTCCCTGGCCAACGTCCTGACTTTC.